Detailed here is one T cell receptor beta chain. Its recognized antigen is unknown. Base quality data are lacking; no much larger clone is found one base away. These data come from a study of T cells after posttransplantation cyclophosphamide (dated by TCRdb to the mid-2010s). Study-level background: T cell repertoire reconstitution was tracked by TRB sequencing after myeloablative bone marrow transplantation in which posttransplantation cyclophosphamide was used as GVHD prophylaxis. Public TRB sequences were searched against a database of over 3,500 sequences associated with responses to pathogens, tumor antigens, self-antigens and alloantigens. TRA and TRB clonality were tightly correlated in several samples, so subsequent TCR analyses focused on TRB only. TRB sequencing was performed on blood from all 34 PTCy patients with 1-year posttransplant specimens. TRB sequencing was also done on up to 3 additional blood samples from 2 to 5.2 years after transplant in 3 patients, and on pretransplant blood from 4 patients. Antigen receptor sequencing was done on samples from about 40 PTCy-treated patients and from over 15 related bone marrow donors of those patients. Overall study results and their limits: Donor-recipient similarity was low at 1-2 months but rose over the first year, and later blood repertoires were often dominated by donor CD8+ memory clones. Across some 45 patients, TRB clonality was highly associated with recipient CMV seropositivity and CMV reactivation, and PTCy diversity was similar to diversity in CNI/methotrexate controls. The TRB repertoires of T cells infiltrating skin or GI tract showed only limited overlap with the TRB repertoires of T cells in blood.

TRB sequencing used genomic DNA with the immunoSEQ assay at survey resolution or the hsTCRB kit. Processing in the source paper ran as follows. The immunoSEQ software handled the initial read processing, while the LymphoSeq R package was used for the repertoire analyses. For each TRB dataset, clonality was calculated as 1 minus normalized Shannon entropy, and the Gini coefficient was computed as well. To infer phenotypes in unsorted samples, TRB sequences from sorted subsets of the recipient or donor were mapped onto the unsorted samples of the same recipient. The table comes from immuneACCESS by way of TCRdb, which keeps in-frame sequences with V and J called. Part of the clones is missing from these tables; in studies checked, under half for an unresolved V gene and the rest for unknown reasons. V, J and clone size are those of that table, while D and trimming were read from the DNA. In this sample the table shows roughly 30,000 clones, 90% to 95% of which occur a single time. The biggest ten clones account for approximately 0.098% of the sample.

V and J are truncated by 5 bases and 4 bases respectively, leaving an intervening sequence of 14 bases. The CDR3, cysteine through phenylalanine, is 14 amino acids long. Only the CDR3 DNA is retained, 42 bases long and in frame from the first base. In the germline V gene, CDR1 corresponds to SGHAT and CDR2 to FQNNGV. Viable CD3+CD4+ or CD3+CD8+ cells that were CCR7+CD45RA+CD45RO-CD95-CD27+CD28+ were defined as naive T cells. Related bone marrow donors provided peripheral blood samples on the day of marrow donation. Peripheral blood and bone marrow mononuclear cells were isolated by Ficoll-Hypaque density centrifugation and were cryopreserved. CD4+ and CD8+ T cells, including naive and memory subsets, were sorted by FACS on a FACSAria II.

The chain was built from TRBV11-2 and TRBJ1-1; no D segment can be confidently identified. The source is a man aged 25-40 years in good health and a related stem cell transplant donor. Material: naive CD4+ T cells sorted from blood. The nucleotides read TGTGCCAGCAGCCAAAGTCGACGGGTCACTGAAGCTTTCTTT. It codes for CASSQSRRVTEAFF.